This T cell receptor beta chain was recovered during a study of blood T cell repertoires in COVID-19. Using immunoSEQ multiplex PCR, the repertoire was profiled, and TCRdb retains in-frame clones only, with some absent. The sample lists approximately 290,000 clones, 70% to 85% occurring once. The CDR3 runs 15 residues. Trimming at V came to 0 bases and at J to 5 bases, leaving 6 bases not matched to a gene. Germline CDR1 and CDR2: SGHRS and YFSETQ. Material for sequencing was peripheral blood. The receptor was isolated from a human donor with COVID-19, enrolled during active disease. The donor label of this sample is uncertain. The chain has TRBV5-1 and TRBJ2-5, with TRBD1 identical over 8 bases. CDR3 nucleotides: TGCGCCAGCAGCTTGGCGCCAGGGGGCGAGGAGACCCAGTACTTC. Residues: CASSLAPGGEETQYF.